The 32 T cell receptor beta chains below were found in one sample sequenced in a study of blood T cell repertoires in COVID-19. Generated by immunoSEQ multiplex PCR, the TCRdb table keeps only in-frame clones and is missing some. Of approximately 330,000 clones listed, almost 90% are singletons. Material for sequencing was peripheral blood. The receptors shown here come from a woman aged 40 to 50 with COVID-19, enrolled during active disease.

A remark on this clone: This sample includes further DNA sequences coding for the same CDR3. CDR3 nucleotides: TGTGCCAGCAGTCTACAAGAGACCCAGTACTTC. Translation gives CASSLQETQYF. The J gene is TRBJ2-5, the V gene TRBV2, with D hard to call. Germline V lookup: CDR1 SNHLY, CDR2 FYNNEI. The length of the CDR3 is 11 residues. V was trimmed by 5 bases and J by 2 bases, leaving 3 bases between them.

The chain recombines TRBV6-6 with TRBJ2-1; 7 nucleotides line up with TRBD1. Germline trimming cut 7 bases from V and 4 bases from J; bases unmatched to any gene: 10. This CDR3 contains 15 residues. Germline V lookup: CDR1 MNHNY, CDR2 SVGAGI (reference sequence). In DNA, the CDR3 is TGTGCCAGCACCCAGGACAGGATCAATTACAATGAGCAGTTCTTC. It codes for CASTQDRINYNEQFF.

The chain combines TRBV2 with TRBJ2-7, with D perhaps matching TRBD1 (5 bases). CDR1 SNHLY and CDR2 FYNNEI come from the germline V gene. Between the trimmed V and J ends, which lost 4 bases and 6 bases, there was a span of 10 bases. CDR3 size: 12 residues. CDR3 in DNA: TGTGCCAGCAGTGTGGCGCAGGGCGAGCAGTACTTC. Translating gives CASSVAQGEQYF.

The chain joins TRBV7-2 to TRBJ2-7; 14 bases agree with TRBD2. The ends lost 6 bases at V and 6 bases at J; junction bases unmatched: 7. This CDR3 spans 15 amino acids. CDR1 SGHTA and CDR2 FQGNSA come from the germline V gene. CDR3 sequence reads: CASRLGLAGVGEQYF. CDR3 DNA: TGTGCCAGCAGGTTGGGACTAGCGGGAGTTGGCGAGCAGTACTTC.

The rearrangement links TRBV5-1 to TRBJ1-6; D is perhaps TRBD1 (5 bases). The V end lost 0 bases, the J end lost 11 bases, and 12 bases lay between the germline ends. The CDR3 has 14 amino acids. CDR1 and CDR2 (germline): SGHRS, YFSETQ. CDR3 DNA sequence: TGCGCCAGCAGCTTGGAAGCAGGGCAGACACCCCTCCACTTT. Protein sequence: CASSLEAGQTPLHF.

The chain recombines TRBV11-3 with TRBJ2-3; D may be TRBD2 (6 bases). Trimming took off 0 bases at V and 3 bases at J, with 13 bases between the two ends. The germline CDR1 and CDR2 sequences are SGHNT and YENEEA. The CDR3 extends over 16 amino acids. The CDR3 region has the DNA TGTGCCAGCAGCTTAGACGGTTGGGGGGAAACAGATACGCAGTATTTT. It yields the protein CASSLDGWGETDTQYF.

This chain joins TRBV6-2 or TRBV6-3 and TRBJ2-1; 8 bases agree with TRBD2. The length of the CDR3 is 17 residues. The germline V gene has CDR1 MNHEY and CDR2 SVGEGT. The junction had 8 bases not matched to a gene; V was cut back by 4 bases and J by 0 bases. The CDR3 sequence is CASSFQSGGSSYNEQFF. CDR3 DNA sequence: TGTGCCAGCAGTTTCCAGAGCGGGGGAAGCTCCTACAATGAGCAGTTCTTC.

The CDR3 protein is CASSGQGQGNTEAFF. CDR3 DNA sequence: TGCGCCAGCAGCGGACAGGGACAGGGGAACACTGAAGCTTTCTTT. This sequence joins TRBV5-1 and TRBJ1-1; 9 bases map to TRBD1. The germline V gene encodes CDR1 SGHRS and CDR2 YFSETQ. After removal of 4 bases from V and 1 base from J, the junction contained 5 bases not matched to a gene. This CDR3 has 15 residues.

The gene calls are TRBV18 and TRBJ2-7; 7 nucleotides agree with TRBD1. Germline V gives CDR1 KGHSH, CDR2 LQKENI. V gave up 8 bases and J gave up 0 bases; unmatched junction bases: 4. The CDR3 has 13 residues. The CDR3, as DNA: TGTGCCAGCGCAGGGGGTCTCTCCTACGAGCAGTACTTC. This gives the protein CASAGGLSYEQYF.

The chain employs TRBV7-6 and TRBJ1-1, with D perhaps TRBD1 (6 bases). The CDR3 covers 12 residues. CDR1 and CDR2 (germline): SGHVS, FNYEAQ. The ends were cut back, 5 bases at V and 11 bases at J, with 15 bases in the middle. The CDR3 here is CASSANRVEAFF. As DNA, the CDR3 is TGTGCCAGCAGCGCAAACAGGGTTGAGGCTTTCTTT.

This clone has more than one count but fewer than ten. The gene calls are TRBV6-4 and TRBJ2-3, with 8 bases identical to TRBD2. This CDR3 is 14 amino acids long. Trimming cost V 3 bases and J 1 base; bases outside gene matches: 0. CDR1 MRHNA and CDR2 SNTAGT come from the germline V gene. CDR3 sequence: CASSERGGTDTQYF. CDR3 DNA sequence: TGTGCCAGCAGTGAGCGGGGGGGCACAGATACGCAGTATTTT.

The chain uses TRBV29-1 and TRBJ2-7; TRBD1 aligns across 8 bases. Germline trimming cut 4 bases from V and 4 bases from J; bases unmatched to any gene: 9. The germline gives CDR1 SQVTM, CDR2 ANQGSEA. This CDR3 is built from 14 residues. For the CDR3, the DNA is TGCAGCGTTGCCTCTGGCAGGGGGCTTTACGAGCAGTACTTC. Its protein product is CSVASGRGLYEQYF.

This chain uses TRBV11-2 with TRBJ1-6; possibly TRBD1 for D (5 bases). V shed 1 base and J shed 7 bases, with 17 bases lying between them. CDR3 length: 17 amino acids. The germline V gene encodes CDR1 SGHAT and CDR2 FQNNGV. CDR3 amino acids: CASSLVGGTATNSPLHF. CDR3 coding DNA: TGTGCCAGCAGCTTAGTAGGAGGGACGGCGACAAATTCACCCCTCCACTTT.

Points on this clone: Other nucleotide sequences in the sample specify the same CDR3. The chain uses TRBV5-1 and TRBJ2-3; 11 nucleotides align to TRBD2. The germline CDR1 and CDR2 sequences are SGHRS and YFSETQ. Trimming at V came to 2 bases and at J to 0 bases, leaving 2 bases not matched to a gene. The CDR3 spans 16 residues. In nucleotides, the CDR3 is TGCGCCAGCAGCTTCGGACTAGCGGGTAGCACAGATACGCAGTATTTT. Its translation: CASSFGLAGSTDTQYF.

This chain joins TRBV7-2 and TRBJ1-2; no clear D. The CDR3 covers 15 residues. V was cut by 1 base and J by 5 bases, with 14 bases left in between. Germline CDR1 SGHTA, CDR2 FQGNSA. CDR3 sequence reads: CASSLERARIYGYTF. Written as DNA, the CDR3 is TGTGCCAGCAGCTTAGAGAGGGCGCGCATTTATGGCTACACCTTC.

The chain couples TRBV5-1 to TRBJ1-2; D is possibly TRBD1 (6 bases). CDR1 SGHRS and CDR2 YFSETQ come from the germline V gene. CDR3 size: 15 residues. Deletions cut 7 bases from V and 3 bases from J, with 19 bases between. CDR3 region: CASSTTGKGDYGYTF. The CDR3 DNA reads as TGCGCCAGCTCGACCACAGGGAAAGGGGACTATGGCTACACCTTC.

The J gene is TRBJ2-7, the V gene TRBV15; 8 bases fit TRBD2. CDR3 size: 15 residues. CDR1 LNHNV and CDR2 YYDKDF come from the germline V gene (reference sequence). Trimming cost V 5 bases and J 2 bases; bases outside gene matches: 8. In DNA form, the CDR3 reads TGTGCCACCAGCCTCCGACGGGGGGGCCCCTACGAGCAGTACTTC. Translation: CATSLRRGGPYEQYF.

This chain links TRBV21-1 with TRBJ2-7; the D call TRBD1 from the table was never checked on the DNA. TRBV21-1 is a documented pseudogene. The CDR3 runs to 14 residues. CDR3 bases: TGTGCCAGCAAACGGGCAGGGGGCGATTACGAGCAGTACTTC. Its translation is CASKRAGGDYEQYF.

V usage is TRBV11-3 and J usage is TRBJ2-1, with TRBD2 as a possible D gene (5 bases). V was pared by 1 base and J by 10 bases, with 11 bases between. The CDR3 is 13 residues long. The germline CDR1 and CDR2 sequences are SGHNT and YENEEA. The CDR3 DNA reads as TGTGCCAGCAGCTTAGGTCCTAGCCGCGAGCAGTTCTTC. It encodes CASSLGPSREQFF.

This clone was observed a few times. The chain uses TRBV5-7 and TRBJ1-4; D remains ambiguous. TRBV5-7 is flagged as an ORF with uncertain function. This CDR3 is built from 14 residues. Trimming took off 1 base at V and 4 bases at J, with 8 bases between the two ends. The CDR3 here is CASSLRGNNEKLFF. DNA of the CDR3: TGTGCCAGCAGCTTGAGAGGGAATAATGAAAAACTGTTTTTT.

The gene calls are TRBV27 and TRBJ1-4; 9 bases agree with TRBD1. CDR3 length: 14 residues. Germline CDR1 is MNHEY and CDR2 is SMNVEV (reference sequence). V shed 3 bases and J 8 bases; nucleotides not matched to a gene: 4. As DNA, the CDR3 is TGTGCCAGCAGTTTCGACAGGGGGAGCGAAAAACTGTTTTTT. This translates into CASSFDRGSEKLFF.

This chain links TRBV27 with TRBJ1-5; TRBD1 might be the D (6 bases). The CDR3 contains 15 residues. Looked up from germline, CDR1 is MNHEY and CDR2 is SMNVEV (reference sequence). Trimming removed 1 base at V and 5 bases at J, with 12 bases between. The CDR3 nucleotides read TGTGCCAGCAGTTTATGGTCAGGGGCCGATCAGCCCCAGCATTTT. Translated: CASSLWSGADQPQHF.

The V call is TRBV7-2, the J call TRBJ2-3; 11 nucleotides agree with TRBD1. There are 16 residues in the CDR3. Trimming at V came to 5 bases and at J to 4 bases, leaving 8 bases not matched to a gene. Germline V lookup: CDR1 SGHTA, CDR2 FQGNSA. The CDR3 region has the DNA TGTGCCAGCAGCAAGACACCGGGACAGGGGGCAGATACGCAGTATTTT. This translates into CASSKTPGQGADTQYF.

This CDR3 reads CASSKTLRGSSYEQYF. CDR3 nucleotide sequence: TGTGCCAGTAGTAAGACCTTAAGAGGGAGCTCCTACGAGCAGTACTTC. This sequence joins TRBV19 and TRBJ2-7, with D perhaps TRBD2 (5 bases). Germline values: CDR1 LNHDA, CDR2 SQIVND (reference sequence). This CDR3 has 16 residues. V dropped 4 bases and J dropped 0 bases, with 16 bases sitting between them.

This CDR3 is CASRGQGGPILHF. The CDR3 DNA follows: TGTGCCAGCAGAGGACAGGGAGGGCCTATCCTCCACTTT. V gene TRBV6-9 combines with J gene TRBJ1-6, with 8 bases matching TRBD1. This CDR3 contains 13 residues. Germline CDR1 MNHGY, CDR2 SVAAGI. V was clipped by 6 bases and J by 15 bases; unmatched bases: 10.

As to this clone: Other DNA sequences from this sample encode an identical CDR3 as well. This chain connects TRBV9 to TRBJ2-5; 14 bases are a match to TRBD2. V gave up 0 bases and J gave up 5 bases; unmatched junction bases: 3. Germline V lookup: CDR1 SGDLS, CDR2 YYNGEE. The CDR3 length is 16 residues. In DNA, the CDR3 is TGTGCCAGCAGCGTAGGACTAGCGGGAGGGGGGGAGACCCAGTACTTC. This translates into CASSVGLAGGGETQYF.

The V call is TRBV23-1, the J call TRBJ1-6; 7 bases are shared with TRBD1. TRBV23-1 is designated an ORF whose function remains uncertain. The CDR3 has 17 amino acids. The V and J ends lost 0 bases and 2 bases, in that order; junction bases with no gene match: 4. CDR3 residues: CASSQSRGTAYNSPLHF. The CDR3 DNA is TGCGCCAGCAGTCAATCCAGGGGGACAGCCTATAATTCACCCCTCCACTTT.

This CDR3 reads CASSYSSSGQGAGNTF. As DNA, the CDR3 is TGTGCCAGCAGTTACTCCTCATCGGGACAGGGGGCTGGGAACACCTTC. The gene calls are TRBV6-5 and TRBJ1-2, with 12 bases fitting TRBD1. In germline, CDR1 is MNHEY, CDR2 SVGAGI. The CDR3 totals 16 residues. Losses at the gene ends were 0 bases for V and 12 bases for J; bases not matched to a gene: 11.

V gene TRBV6-5 combines with J gene TRBJ2-7, with 9 bases fitting TRBD1. Unmatched junction bases numbered 9, after V lost 2 bases and J lost 7 bases. Germline V lookup: CDR1 MNHEY, CDR2 SVGAGI. This CDR3 contains 15 residues. CDR3 DNA sequence: TGTGCCAGCAGTTACACTATACAGGGGGCGCGGGAGCAGTACTTC. The encoded protein is CASSYTIQGAREQYF.

The chain recombines TRBV6-2 or TRBV6-3 with TRBJ1-1; 8 bases are a match to TRBD1. Trimming at V came to 6 bases and at J to 0 bases, leaving 12 bases not matched to a gene. The CDR3 sequence is 17 residues long. CDR1 is MNHEY and CDR2 is SVGEGT in the germline V gene. CDR3 loop: CASSRRQGPWMNTEAFF. The CDR3 region has the DNA TGTGCCAGCAGCCGGCGACAGGGGCCTTGGATGAACACTGAAGCTTTCTTT.

V and J are TRBV9 and TRBJ2-2; 12 bases map to TRBD2. V shed 0 bases and J 5 bases; nucleotides not matched to a gene: 5. The CDR3 extends over 17 amino acids. Germline CDR1 SGDLS, CDR2 YYNGEE. CDR3 protein: CASSVGLAGGPTGELFF. The CDR3 DNA reads TGTGCCAGCAGCGTAGGGCTAGCGGGAGGGCCAACCGGGGAGCTGTTTTTT.

V usage is TRBV5-1 and J usage is TRBJ2-7; TRBD1 matches 7 bases. J lost 3 bases, V lost 3 bases, and 9 bases had no gene match. Germline CDR1 reads SGHRS; CDR2 reads YFSETQ. The CDR3 consists of 15 residues. CDR3 loop: CASSYITGDGYEQYF. The CDR3 DNA sequence: TGCGCCAGCAGCTATATAACAGGGGACGGCTACGAGCAGTACTTC.